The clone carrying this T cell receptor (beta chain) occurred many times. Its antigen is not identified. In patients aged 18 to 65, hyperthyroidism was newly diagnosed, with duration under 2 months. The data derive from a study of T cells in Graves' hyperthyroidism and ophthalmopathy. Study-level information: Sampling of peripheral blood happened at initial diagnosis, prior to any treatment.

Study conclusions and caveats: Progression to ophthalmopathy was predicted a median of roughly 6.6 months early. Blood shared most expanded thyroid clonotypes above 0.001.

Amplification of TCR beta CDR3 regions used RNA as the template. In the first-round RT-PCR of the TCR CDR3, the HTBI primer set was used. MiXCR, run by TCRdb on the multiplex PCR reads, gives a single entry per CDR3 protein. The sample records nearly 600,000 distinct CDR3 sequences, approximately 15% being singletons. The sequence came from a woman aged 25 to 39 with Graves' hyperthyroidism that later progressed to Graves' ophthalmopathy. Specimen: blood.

CDR3 loop: CASRLDTGELFF. CDR3 nucleotides: TGTGCCAGCAGGCTGGACACCGGGGAGCTGTTTTTT. V gene TRBV12-3 or TRBV12-4 combines with J gene TRBJ2-2; D remains unclear. CDR3 length: 12 amino acids. The V gene lost 6 bases and the J gene lost 3 bases, with 5 bases spanning the gap.